The rows below give T cell receptor beta chains drawn from one sample of a study of molecular identifiers for immune sequencing clone quantification. TCRdb reprocessed the PCR reads with MiXCR, giving one entry per CDR3 protein. Of 70,000 to 95,000 distinct CDR3 sequences in the sample, around a fifth are singletons; the top ten hold around 0.8%. The sequenced material came from naive CD8+ T cells from blood, with Jurkat cell RNA spiked in. All receptors derive from a human donor in good health. Some libraries in this study had Jurkat cell RNA spiked in. Both conserved end residues are part of each CDR3. The D gene is left open where the match is weak. A clone size is listed for some rows: how often the clone was seen (once, few, many), or a class if it is expanded.

D,V,size,J,DNA,CDR3
TRBD1,TRBV20-1,many,TRBJ2-5,TGCAGTGCTAGCTCGCTCGGGACAGTTCAAGGGACCCAGTACTTC,CSASSLGTVQGTQYF
-,TRBV6-2/TRBV6-3,many,TRBJ1-1,TGTGCCAGCAGTTACGAGGGGTCCACTGAAGCTTTCTTT,CASSYEGSTEAFF
-,TRBV12-3/TRBV12-4,many,TRBJ1-2,TGTGCCAGCAGTTTATACCTAGCGCCCCCACATGGCTACACCTTC,CASSLYLAPPHGYTF
-,TRBV28,many,TRBJ2-5,TGTGCCAGCAGTCCCGACACCGAGTACCAAGAGACCCAGTACTTC,CASSPDTEYQETQYF
-,TRBV20-1,many,TRBJ1-2,TGCAGTGCTAGAGGTCAGGGTCTTAACTATGGCTACACCTTC,CSARGQGLNYGYTF
TRBD1,TRBV7-9,many,TRBJ2-3,TGTGCCAGCAGCTTACCGACAGGGTTCCCAGATACGCAGTATTTT,CASSLPTGFPDTQYF
TRBD1,TRBV29-1,many,TRBJ1-1,TGCAGCGTCGGGGGGACAGGGGCTGAAGCTTTCTTT,CSVGGTGAEAFF
-,TRBV7-2,many,TRBJ2-7,TGTGCCAGCAGCCCGGACAGAAAGTTCTACGAGCAGTACTTC,CASSPDRKFYEQYF
TRBD1,TRBV3-1,many,TRBJ2-7,TGTGCCAGCAGCCCAGGTACAGGGGGGTCCTACGAGCAGTACTTC,CASSPGTGGSYEQYF
-,TRBV30,many,TRBJ2-7,TGTGCCTGGAGCGCCGGCCAGGGGTACCTGTACGAGCAGTACTTC,CAWSAGQGYLYEQYF
-,TRBV19,many,TRBJ1-1,TGTGCCAGTAGTACCGGAGGCTGGGGGAACACTGAAGCTTTCTTT,CASSTGGWGNTEAFF
-,TRBV6-1,few,TRBJ1-1,TGTGCCAGCAGTGGAGCGAGGGGGAACACTGAAGCTTTCTTT,CASSGARGNTEAFF
TRBD1,TRBV19,many,TRBJ1-5,TGTGCCAGTAGTATAGGGACAGGCGCCAATCAGCCCCAGCATTTT,CASSIGTGANQPQHF
TRBD1,TRBV6-5,few,TRBJ1-2,TGTGCCAGCAGTTACCTATCCGGGACAGGGAATGGCTACACCTTC,CASSYLSGTGNGYTF
-,TRBV7-9,many,TRBJ2-2,TGTGCCAGCAGCTCCTTAGACAGTGCGAACACCGGGGAGCTGTTTTTT,CASSSLDSANTGELFF
TRBD2,TRBV9,many,TRBJ2-7,TGTGCCAGCGGGGACGGACTAGCCACCTACGAGCAGTACTTC,CASGDGLATYEQYF
-,TRBV5-1,many,TRBJ2-7,TGCGCCAGCAGCTTGTCATCCGGCCCCGGTTACGAGCAGTACTTC,CASSLSSGPGYEQYF
-,TRBV6-2/TRBV6-3,many,TRBJ1-5,TGTGCCAGCACCTCATCCCCTCTGGAGCCCCAGCATTTT,CASTSSPLEPQHF
-,TRBV4-3,many,TRBJ1-1,TGCGCCAGCAGCCAAGGGAGCGTTGACCCTGAAGCTTTCTTT,CASSQGSVDPEAFF
-,TRBV6-1,many,TRBJ1-1,TGTGCCAGCAGTGAAAGACAAATGAACACTGAAGCTTTCTTT,CASSERQMNTEAFF
-,TRBV6-2/TRBV6-3,many,TRBJ1-1,TGTGCCACCCGAACGTGGTTTCAGGCGTTGAACACTGAAGCTTTCTTT,CATRTWFQALNTEAFF
-,TRBV7-9,many,TRBJ1-3,TGTGCCAGCACCTCAGGGTCCGGAAACACCATATATTTT,CASTSGSGNTIYF
TRBD1,TRBV5-1,many,TRBJ2-7,TGCGCCAGCAGCTTGGAAGGACAGGGGAGGTTCGGCGAGCAGTACTTC,CASSLEGQGRFGEQYF
TRBD2,TRBV5-1,many,TRBJ2-3,TGCGCCAGCAGCTTGTCGGCTAGCGGGAGTGACGATACGCAGTATTTT,CASSLSASGSDDTQYF
-,TRBV5-1,many,TRBJ2-7,TGCGCCAGCAGCTTCCACGGGAGTTCCTACGAGCAGTACTTC,CASSFHGSSYEQYF
TRBD1,TRBV27,many,TRBJ1-2,TGTGCCAGCGGGGATGGACAGGGGGCACTCTATGGCTACACCTTC,CASGDGQGALYGYTF
-,TRBV19,many,TRBJ2-1,TGTGCCAGTAGTCCCGCCTGGGGTAGCCAGTTCTTC,CASSPAWGSQFF
-,TRBV7-6,many,TRBJ1-1,TGTGCCAGCAGCTTAGGTGCGTGGGGAGAGAACACTGAAGCTTTCTTT,CASSLGAWGENTEAFF
-,TRBV29-1,many,TRBJ2-1,TGCAGCGTTGTGGGCAGAAGCTCCTACAATGAGCAGTTCTTC,CSVVGRSSYNEQFF
-,TRBV6-5,many,TRBJ2-5,TGTGCCAGCAGTCCAAATGGAGAGACCCAGTACTTC,CASSPNGETQYF
TRBD2,TRBV29-1,many,TRBJ2-1,TGCAGCGTTGATACTCTAGCGGACAATGAGCAGTTCTTC,CSVDTLADNEQFF
TRBD2,TRBV11-2,many,TRBJ2-1,TGTGCCAGCAGCTGGGGAGGCGGGGGGGCGAGGAATGAGCAGTTCTTC,CASSWGGGGARNEQFF
-,TRBV27,many,TRBJ1-3,TGTGCCAGCAGACCCGTAGGGCCCCGCTCTGGAAACACCATATATTTT,CASRPVGPRSGNTIYF
-,TRBV11-3,-,TRBJ2-1,TGTGCCAGCAGCTTAGATTTAGTGACCTACAATGAGCAGTTCTTC,CASSLDLVTYNEQFF
TRBD1,TRBV19,few,TRBJ1-1,TGTGCCAGTAGTAAATCCGGGACAGAATATTCTGAAGCTTTCTTT,CASSKSGTEYSEAFF
TRBD2,TRBV27,-,TRBJ2-7,TGTGCCAGCAGTTTATCGGGACTAGCTAGCTACGAGCAGTACTTC,CASSLSGLASYEQYF
-,TRBV4-3,many,TRBJ2-3,TGCGCCAGCAGCCAAGGAGTTGGCTGGGCAGATACGCAGTATTTT,CASSQGVGWADTQYF
TRBD2,TRBV7-2,many,TRBJ2-5,TGTGCCAGCAGCTCTTCAAGCCTCCTAGCGGGGGAAGAGACCCAGTACTTC,CASSSSSLLAGEETQYF
TRBD2,TRBV20-1,many,TRBJ2-3,TGCAGTGCTAGAAGTGGGAGGGCCGTACCCATAGTACGCACAGATACGCAGTATTTT,CSARSGRAVPIVRTDTQYF
-,TRBV12-3/TRBV12-4,many,TRBJ2-3,TGTGCCAGCAGTTTATATGGGGGGAGCACAGATACGCAGTATTTT,CASSLYGGSTDTQYF
TRBD2,TRBV6-2/TRBV6-3,many,TRBJ2-1,TGTGCCAGCAGTTACGGGTGGGCGGGAGACGAGAATGAGCAGTTCTTC,CASSYGWAGDENEQFF